Listed below are T cell receptor beta chains from one sample, sequenced in a study of blood T cell repertoires in COVID-19. The repertoire was sequenced with immunoSEQ multiplex PCR; TCRdb's copy has only in-frame clones and lacks some. The table includes approximately 480,000 clones, approximately 92% detected once. Sequencing was done on a sample of peripheral blood. The origin of the receptors is a man in his late teens or twenties with COVID-19, enrolled during active disease. CDR3s include the opening cysteine and the closing phenylalanine or tryptophan. D genes are given only for firm matches. Part of the rows lack a size; the others show once, few, many or a class for expanded clones.

>TRBV10-1|.|TRBJ2-1|TRBD2|24
TGCGCCAGCAGTGAGTCAAGTCCAGGCCTGCCGGTCGGTAGCGGGGACTACTCCTACAATGAGCAGTTCTTC
CASSESSPGLPVGSGDYSYNEQFF
>TRBV9|.|TRBJ2-2|TRBD1|13
TGTGCCAGCAGCGTGCAGGGGGCCGGGGAGCTGTTTTTT
CASSVQGAGELFF
>TRBV7-9|.|TRBJ1-1|TRBD1|17
TGTGCCAGCAGCTTACCCCGGACAGGGGAAATGAACACTGAAGCTTTCTTT
CASSLPRTGEMNTEAFF
>TRBV29-1|.|TRBJ2-7|TRBD2|13
TGCAGCGCGACTAGCGGGGGGTCGTACGAGCAGTACTTC
CSATSGGSYEQYF
>TRBV5-1|.|TRBJ2-1|.|16
TGCGCCAGCAGCTTAAAAGGACAGAGCTCCTACAATGAGCAGTTCTTC
CASSLKGQSSYNEQFF
>TRBV3-1/TRBV3-2|.|TRBJ1-2|.|15
TGTGCCAGCAGCCTCCAAGATCGCCAGGGTTTGGGCTACACCTTC
CASSLQDRQGLGYTF
>TRBV9|once|TRBJ1-2|.|12
TGTGCCAGCAGCGTAGTTGGGGCTGGCTACACCTTC
CASSVVGAGYTF
>TRBV19|.|TRBJ1-1|.|13
TGTGCCAGTAGTATACACACGAACACTGAAGCTTTCTTT
CASSIHTNTEAFF
>TRBV19|.|TRBJ2-1|TRBD2|14
TGTGCCAGTAGTAGTAGCGGGGAATACAATGAGCAGTTCTTC
CASSSSGEYNEQFF
>TRBV5-1|.|TRBJ2-7|TRBD2|17
TGCGCCAGCATGGTTAGTTCGCGCCTAGCGGAGACCTACGAGCAGTACTTC
CASMVSSRLAETYEQYF
>TRBV29-1|.|TRBJ2-7|.|14
TGCAGCGTGGGAGTGGGTGGGTTCTCCTACGAGCAGTACTTC
CSVGVGGFSYEQYF
>TRBV4-2|.|TRBJ2-4|.|15
TGTGCCAGCAGCCAAGAAACGGGGCGGGGAGACATTCAGTACTTC
CASSQETGRGDIQYF
>TRBV19|.|TRBJ2-7|.|13
TGTGCCAGTAGACCGGGGTATCGCGACGAGCAGTACTTC
CASRPGYRDEQYF
>TRBV6-5|.|TRBJ2-7|TRBD2|15
TGTGCCAGCAGACCCCCTAGCGGGAGTTCTTACGAGCAGTACTTC
CASRPPSGSSYEQYF
>TRBV4-1|.|TRBJ1-4|TRBD1|17
TGCGCCAGCAGCCAATCCTCTTACCGACAGGGGTATGAAAAACTGTTTTTT
CASSQSSYRQGYEKLFF
>TRBV5-4|.|TRBJ2-3|.|15
TGTGCCAGCAGCTTCCCTAGCTCAAGCACAGATACGCAGTATTTT
CASSFPSSSTDTQYF
>TRBV6-5|.|TRBJ1-2|.|13
TGTGCCAGCAGTTACTCTGGACAAGGAGGCTACACCTTC
CASSYSGQGGYTF
>TRBV18|.|TRBJ2-1|TRBD2|15
TGTGCCAGCTCACCGACTAGCGGGGGGGCCTGGGAGCAGTTCTTC
CASSPTSGGAWEQFF
>TRBV7-6|.|TRBJ2-2|.|16
TGTGCCAGCAGCTTAGTGGGCGGTTGGGGCGCCGGGGAGCTGTTTTTT
CASSLVGGWGAGELFF
>TRBV7-9|once|TRBJ2-6|.|15
TGTGCCAGCAGCGTCGGGAGCTCTGGGGCCAACGTCCTGACTTTC
CASSVGSSGANVLTF
>TRBV6-5|.|TRBJ1-2|.|15
TGTGCCAGCAGTTACTCGATAGGTCAGGGCGGCGGCTACACCTTC
CASSYSIGQGGGYTF
>TRBV9|.|TRBJ1-3|.|16
TGTGCCAGCAGCGTAGATAACAGGCACTCTGGAAACACCATATATTTT
CASSVDNRHSGNTIYF
>TRBV19|.|TRBJ1-1|.|17
TGTGCCAGTAGTATGGGTGGTGGGGGGGGCTGGAGCACTGAAGCTTTCTTT
CASSMGGGGGWSTEAFF
>TRBV5-5|.|TRBJ2-6|TRBD1|19
TGTGCCAGCAGCCCCCGTGGGACAGGGTACGACTCTGGGGCCAACGTCCTGACTTTC
CASSPRGTGYDSGANVLTF
>TRBV10-3|once|TRBJ1-1|.|12
TGTGCCATCAGTGCCGGGAGGGCTGAAGCTTTCTTT
CAISAGRAEAFF
>TRBV2|.|TRBJ2-2|.|15
TGTGCCAGCGGTATTAGTAGCGGGAACACCGGGGAGCTGTTTTTT
CASGISSGNTGELFF
>TRBV24-1|.|TRBJ2-2|.|14
TGTGCCACCAGCGGGACTCTGTTTACCGGGGAGCTGTTTTTT
CATSGTLFTGELFF
>TRBV15|.|TRBJ1-1|.|13
TGTGCCACCAGCGCTCTCGGGGATACTGAAGCTTTCTTT
CATSALGDTEAFF
>TRBV6-2/TRBV6-3|.|TRBJ2-5|.|14
TGTGCCAGCAGCGAGATGAGGAGCGTGGAGACCCAGTACTTC
CASSEMRSVETQYF
>TRBV14|.|TRBJ2-7|.|17
TGTGCCAGCAGCCCCCCCAGGTATAGCGGTGCTCCGAGGGAGCAGTACTTC
CASSPPRYSGAPREQYF
>TRBV7-9|.|TRBJ2-3|TRBD2|16
TGTGCCAGCAGCACCTCCGGGACTAGTCTCTCAGATACGCAGTATTTT
CASSTSGTSLSDTQYF
>TRBV5-1|.|TRBJ2-7|.|14
TGCGCCAGCAGCTTCGGGGGGCTAGCCTACGAGCAGTACTTC
CASSFGGLAYEQYF
>TRBV18|.|TRBJ1-1|TRBD1|13
TGTGCCAGCTCAGCAGGGGGCGACACTGAAGCTTTCTTT
CASSAGGDTEAFF
>TRBV11-2|.|TRBJ2-3|TRBD2|16
TGTGCCAGCAGCACGTCCTTAGCGGGAGGCGGAGATACGCAGTATTTT
CASSTSLAGGGDTQYF
>TRBV5-1|.|TRBJ2-1|TRBD1|15
TGCGCCAGCAGCTTTGGCAGGGGGCGCATCAATGAGCAGTTCTTC
CASSFGRGRINEQFF
>TRBV7-8|.|TRBJ2-5|TRBD2|18
TGTGCCAGCAGCCCCGAGAACCGACTAGCGGGAGGGGGGGAGACCCAGTACTTC
CASSPENRLAGGGETQYF